These 32 T cell receptor beta chains were sequenced from one sample in a study of T cells in Graves' hyperthyroidism and ophthalmopathy. Using RNA transcripts as the source, TCR beta CDR3 regions were amplified. An initial round of RT-PCR targeting the TCR CDR3 relied on the HTBI primer set. Each CDR3 protein gets one entry after TCRdb re-called the multiplex PCR reads with MiXCR. The data show approximately 380,000 distinct CDR3 sequences, roughly an eighth seen once. The sequenced sample was blood. All receptors derive from a man between 45 and 60 years old with Graves' ophthalmopathy.

About this clonotype: A read error may explain this, as a much larger clone is one base away. No conserved phenylalanine or tryptophan is present at the end of the CDR3, so a read error is the likely explanation. This sequence joins TRBV3-1 and TRBJ2-1; maybe TRBD1 (6 bases). The germline gives CDR1 LGHDT, CDR2 YNNKEL (reference sequence). This CDR3 region has 14 residues. V was shortened by 10 bases and J by 4 bases, with 17 bases between the two germline ends. DNA of the CDR3: TGTGCCACCGGAACCCGGGACATATACAATGAGCAGTTCCTC. Encoded protein: CATGTRDIYNEQFL.

A note on this clonotype: A read error is possible here, since a much larger clone lies one base away. The chain has TRBV2 and TRBJ1-5; no clear D. Germline values: CDR1 SNHLY, CDR2 FYNNEI. This CDR3 contains 15 residues. The DNA of the CDR3 is TGTGCCATCAGTGGCACGGTGGATAGCAATCAGCCCCAGCATTTT. Translated, it gives CAISGTVDSNQPQHF.

The chain has TRBV19 and TRBJ2-1; 10 bases map to TRBD2. The CDR3 totals 17 residues. V shed 5 bases and J 2 bases; nucleotides not matched to a gene: 9. CDR1 and CDR2 from the germline V gene are LNHDA and SQIVND (reference sequence). CDR3 protein: CASSSQWTSGTYNEQFF. For the CDR3, the DNA is TGTGCCAGTAGTTCACAATGGACTAGCGGAACCTACAATGAGCAGTTCTTC.

This clonotype was detected a few times. The chain is built from TRBV9 and TRBJ2-1; D call uncertain. Germline V CDR1 and CDR2: SGDLS, YYNGEE. CDR3 length: 16 residues. Deletions cut 0 bases from V and 7 bases from J, with 17 bases between. The CDR3 region is CASSVVMGPSTNEQFF. CDR3 nucleotides: TGTGCCAGCAGCGTAGTGATGGGCCCGTCCACAAATGAGCAGTTCTTC.

This chain uses TRBV4-1 with TRBJ2-1, with 7 bases aligning to TRBD2. V shed 5 bases and J 0 bases; nucleotides not matched to a gene: 7. Looked up from germline, CDR1 is MGHRA and CDR2 is YSYEKL. The CDR3 has 16 amino acids. CDR3 nucleotides: TGCGCCAGCAGCTCGGGACTACGAATCTCCTACAATGAGCAGTTCTTC. Its protein is CASSSGLRISYNEQFF.

This clonotype occurred many times. The chain combines TRBV6-1 with TRBJ2-1; TRBD1 is a possible D gene (5 bases). The CDR3 is 14 amino acids. Trimming stripped 0 bases from V and 6 bases from J, with 9 bases between. Germline CDR1 MNHNS, CDR2 SASEGT. The CDR3 protein is CASSEAPDSNEQFF. CDR3 bases: TGTGCCAGCAGTGAAGCGCCAGACAGCAATGAGCAGTTCTTC.

This chain connects TRBV18 to TRBJ2-7; perhaps TRBD2 as D (5 bases). Deletions cut 4 bases from V and 7 bases from J, with 14 bases between. CDR3 length: 13 residues. The germline V gene encodes CDR1 KGHSH and CDR2 LQKENI. CDR3 in DNA: TGTGCCAGCTCACTACCGGGGAGTCGGGAGCAGTACTTC. Translating it yields CASSLPGSREQYF.

This clonotype was detected ten times or more. This sequence joins TRBV20-1 and TRBJ1-1; D possibly corresponds to TRBD1 (6 bases). Deletions cut 6 bases from V and 4 bases from J, with 15 bases between. The CDR3 contains 13 residues. Germline-derived CDR1 and CDR2 are DFQATT and SNEGSKA (reference sequence). Here the CDR3 reads CSAKGVSGTEAFF. Written as DNA, the CDR3 is TGCAGTGCAAAGGGGGTTTCGGGCACTGAAGCTTTCTTT.

The V call is TRBV19, the J call TRBJ2-4; the D is unclear. The V end lost 3 bases, the J end lost 1 base, and 7 bases lay between the germline ends. The CDR3 totals 14 residues. Germline CDR1 and CDR2: LNHDA and SQIVND (reference sequence). CDR3 protein: CASSMVDAKNIQYF. The CDR3 DNA reads as TGTGCCAGTAGTATGGTTGATGCCAAAAACATTCAGTACTTC.

The rearrangement joins TRBV15 to TRBJ2-6; tentatively, D is TRBD1 (6 bases). Germline V gives CDR1 LNHNV, CDR2 YYDKDF (reference sequence). The CDR3 is 17 residues long. The V gene lost 1 base and the J gene lost 2 bases, with 12 bases spanning the gap. The CDR3 region is CATSRGTQGPGANVLTF. In nucleotides, the CDR3 is TGTGCCACCAGCAGAGGAACACAGGGCCCTGGGGCCAACGTCCTGACTTTC. Looking up the rest from reference TRBV15 and TRBJ2-6 gives the full variable domain: DAMVIQNPRYQVTQFGKPVTLSCSQTLNHNVMYWYQQKSSQAPKLLFHYYDKDFNNEADTPDNFQSRRPNTSFCFLDIRSPGLGDTAMYLCATSRGTQGPGANVLTFGAGSRLTVL.

This clonotype occurred many times. The chain carries TRBV28 and TRBJ2-5; TRBD2 agrees at 7 bases. Germline CDR1 MDHEN, CDR2 SYDVKM. This CDR3 spans 16 amino acids. V shed 2 bases and J 5 bases; nucleotides not matched to a gene: 11. The CDR3 is CASSLALASGAETQYF. The CDR3 nucleotides read TGTGCCAGCAGTTTAGCCCTAGCTAGCGGTGCGGAGACCCAGTACTTC.

The J gene is TRBJ2-5, the V gene TRBV28; D possibly corresponds to TRBD2 (7 bases). Germline V gives CDR1 MDHEN, CDR2 SYDVKM. This CDR3 region has 14 residues. V lost 8 bases and J lost 5, with 18 bases in between. CDR3 amino acids: CASRSGGAAETQYF. The CDR3 DNA reads as TGTGCCAGCCGTTCGGGGGGCGCTGCGGAGACCCAGTACTTC.

As for this clonotype: Since a much larger clone is just one base distant, this may be a read error. V usage is TRBV12-3 or TRBV12-4 and J usage is TRBJ2-3, with D perhaps TRBD2 (6 bases). V was cut by 3 bases and J by 4 bases, with 11 bases left in between. There are 14 residues in the CDR3. The CDR3 loop reads CASSLAGRADTQYF. CDR3 bases: TGTGCCAGCAGTTTGGCGGGAAGGGCAGATACGCAGTATTTT.

About this clonotype itself: One junction end does not reproduce the germline sequence, and a read error may be involved. The chain recombines TRBV4-2 with TRBJ2-1, with 7 bases that match TRBD2. The CDR3 covers 19 residues. Germline V gene data show CDR1 as LGHNA and CDR2 as YNFKEQ. CDR3 in amino acids: CVSSQEAISSGLSYNEQFF. CDR3 nucleotides: TGTGTCAGCAGCCAAGAGGCGATATCTAGCGGCCTCTCCTACAATGAGCAGTTCTTC.

This clonotype was seen repeatedly, ten times or more. V usage is TRBV5-1 and J usage is TRBJ2-1, with 9 bases matching TRBD2. The CDR3 length is 15 residues. Germline V CDR1 and CDR2: SGHRS, YFSETQ. The V segment lost 1 base and the J segment 4 bases; nucleotides outside the gene matches: 3. CDR3 coding DNA: TGCGCCAGCAGCTTGATAACTAGCGGGTACAATGAGCAGTTCTTC. Translating gives CASSLITSGYNEQFF.

Many counts were recorded for this clonotype. V usage is TRBV28 and J usage is TRBJ2-3; D remains ambiguous. The CDR3 sequence is 17 residues long. V was trimmed by 1 base and J by 2 bases, leaving 16 bases between them. Per the germline V gene, CDR1 is MDHEN and CDR2 is SYDVKM. CDR3 residues: CASSLSETPRITDTQYF. The DNA of the CDR3 is TGTGCCAGCAGTTTATCAGAAACCCCGAGGATCACAGATACGCAGTATTTT.

The CDR3 sequence: CASSHKTVETQYF. CDR3 DNA: TGTGCCAGCAGCCACAAGACAGTAGAGACCCAGTACTTC. This chain connects TRBV5-8 to TRBJ2-5, with TRBD1 as a possible D gene (5 bases). Germline V gene lookup returns CDR1 SGHTS and CDR2 YDEGEE. V was pared by 4 bases and J by 4 bases, with 11 bases between. The CDR3 consists of 13 residues.

This clonotype was recorded many times. The rearrangement links TRBV11-2 to TRBJ1-2; maybe TRBD1 (6 bases). CDR1 SGHAT and CDR2 FQNNGV come from the germline V gene. V was trimmed by 5 bases and J by 7 bases, leaving 11 bases between them. The CDR3 is 12 amino acids. CDR3 sequence reads: CASSVRGGGYTF. The CDR3 DNA reads as TGTGCCAGCAGCGTGAGGGGGGGTGGCTACACCTTC.

The rearrangement uses TRBV4-1 and TRBJ2-2, with unresolved D. Trimming pared 2 bases from V and 7 bases from J, leaving 20 bases between. This CDR3 comprises 17 residues. CDR1 and CDR2 (germline): MGHRA, YSYEKL. The CDR3 nucleotides are TGCGCCAGCAGCCAACCAACACCCGCGAAGGGTGGCGGGGAGCTGTTTTTT. Its protein is CASSQPTPAKGGGELFF.

The rearrangement links TRBV14 to TRBJ2-1; D is ambiguous. Germline CDR1 reads SGHDN; CDR2 reads FVKESK. The length of the CDR3 is 13 residues. Trimming cost V 3 bases and J 5 bases, with 8 bases left between them. CDR3 sequence: CASSHLRNNEQFF. The DNA for the CDR3 is TGTGCCAGCAGCCACCTCCGTAACAATGAGCAGTTCTTC.

This clonotype has at least ten counts. This rearrangement joins TRBV30 to TRBJ2-7; 13 bases are a match to TRBD2. After removal of 4 bases from V and 0 bases from J, the junction contained 3 bases not matched to a gene. This CDR3 has 15 amino acids. CDR1 and CDR2 (germline): GTSNPN, SVGIG (reference sequence). CDR3 protein: CAWKGTSGNSYEQYF. DNA for the CDR3: TGTGCCTGGAAGGGGACTAGCGGGAACTCCTACGAGCAGTACTTC.

This clonotype was seen many times. The chain links TRBV6-5 to TRBJ1-5; 7 nucleotides agree with TRBD1. Trimming cost V 2 bases and J 5 bases; bases outside gene matches: 9. Per germline, CDR1 MNHEY and CDR2 SVGAGI. The CDR3 is made up of 16 amino acids. The CDR3 DNA reads as TGTGCCAGCAGTTACGCTTGGGACAGACCAGATCAGCCCCAGCATTTT. It codes for CASSYAWDRPDQPQHF.

A few counts support this clonotype. The V and J genes are TRBV4-2 and TRBJ2-7; D not resolved. The V gene's germline CDR1 is LGHNA and CDR2 YNFKEQ. Between the trimmed V and J ends, which lost 1 base and 4 bases, there was a span of 8 bases. The CDR3 consists of 13 residues. CDR3 DNA: TGTGCCAGCAGCCAAGCCCCTGTGTACGAGCAGTACTTC. Translated: CASSQAPVYEQYF.

The CDR3 region has the DNA TGTGCCAGCAGCTTAATTTTTGGCGAGCAGTACTTC. This translates into CASSLIFGEQYF. The chain has TRBV7-9 and TRBJ2-7; D ambiguous. The CDR3 contains 12 residues. Trimming shortened V by 2 bases and J by 6 bases, and 8 bases separated the two germline ends. The germline CDR1 and CDR2 sequences are SEHNR and FQNEAQ (reference sequence).

The gene calls are TRBV20-1 and TRBJ2-1, with 13 nucleotides matching TRBD2. V shed 3 bases and J 4 bases; nucleotides not matched to a gene: 6. The germline gives CDR1 DFQATT, CDR2 SNEGSKA (reference sequence). CDR3 length equals 16 residues. The CDR3 nucleotides read TGCAGTGCTAGTCTCCCGGGACTAGCGGGGTACAATGAGCAGTTCTTC. It is translated as CSASLPGLAGYNEQFF.

This clonotype turned up a few times. This sequence joins TRBV2 and TRBJ2-1; 7 nucleotides agree with TRBD1. The germline V gene encodes CDR1 SNHLY and CDR2 FYNNEI. This CDR3 spans 15 amino acids. Trimming removed 7 bases from V and 2 bases from J; junction bases left unmatched: 8. CDR3 sequence (DNA): TGTGCCAGCAATAGGGACAGAAGTACCTACAATGAGCAGTTCTTC. Translated, it gives CASNRDRSTYNEQFF. Combining the CDR3 with reference TRBV2 and TRBJ2-1 gives the whole variable domain EPEVTQTPSHQVTQMGQEVILRCVPISNHLYFYWYRQILGQKVEFLVSFYNNEISEKSEIFDDQFSVERPDGSNFTLKIRSTKLEDSAMYFCASNRDRSTYNEQFFGPGTRLTVL.

This clonotype was recorded a few times. This chain uses TRBV10-2 with TRBJ1-3; D not resolved. Germline-derived CDR1 and CDR2 are WSHSY and SAAADI. The CDR3 runs 13 residues. Trimming pared 8 bases from V and 2 bases from J, leaving 10 bases between. The CDR3 is CASSSGPGNTIYF. The CDR3 region has the DNA TGCGCCAGCTCCTCGGGTCCTGGAAACACCATATATTTT.

The chain recombines TRBV4-1 with TRBJ2-3, with D unclear. V was trimmed by 3 bases and J by 4 bases, leaving 14 bases between them. This CDR3 spans 15 amino acids. Germline lookup yields CDR1 MGHRA and CDR2 YSYEKL. The CDR3 DNA reads TGCGCCAGCAGCCAGAGCGACCAAATCGCAGATACGCAGTATTTT. Translated, it gives CASSQSDQIADTQYF.

This clonotype was seen repeatedly, ten times or more. This chain connects TRBV20-1 to TRBJ2-1, with D perhaps TRBD2 (6 bases). The CDR3 runs to 15 residues. With 0 bases removed from V and 3 bases from J, the gap between germline ends came to 12 bases. The germline gives CDR1 DFQATT, CDR2 SNEGSKA (reference sequence). CDR3 loop: CSARDRPSDYNEQFF. Here the CDR3 DNA reads TGCAGTGCTAGAGATCGCCCTAGCGACTACAATGAGCAGTTCTTC.

There are many counts of this clonotype. This rearrangement joins TRBV5-1 to TRBJ2-5; TRBD2 might be the D (6 bases). Germline-derived CDR1 and CDR2 are SGHRS and YFSETQ. The CDR3 length is 16 residues. V lost 3 bases, J lost 0 bases, and 15 bases lay in between. The CDR3 is CASSSGPAGHQETQYF. As DNA, the CDR3 is TGCGCCAGCAGCTCCGGACCAGCGGGCCACCAAGAGACCCAGTACTTC. The full variable domain, with the rest looked up from reference TRBV5-1 and TRBJ2-5, is KAGVTQTPRYLIKTRGQQVTLSCSPISGHRSVSWYQQTPGQGLQFLFEYFSETQRNKGNFPGRFSGRQFSNSRSEMNVSTLELGDSALYLCASSSGPAGHQETQYFGPGTRLLVL.

This clonotype showed up many times. In nucleotides, the CDR3 is TGTGCCAGCAGCCAAGAGTGGGATCGCAGGAGAGAGACCCAGTACTTC. The encoded protein is CASSQEWDRRRETQYF. The gene calls are TRBV3-1 and TRBJ2-5, with no clear D. The germline V and J ends were trimmed by 0 bases and 4 bases, with 15 bases remaining between them. The CDR3 contains 16 residues. Germline assignment: CDR1 LGHDT and CDR2 YNNKEL (reference sequence).

The rearrangement joins TRBV19 to TRBJ2-7, with D tentatively TRBD1 (5 bases). Germline CDR1 reads LNHDA; CDR2 reads SQIVND (reference sequence). Deletions cut 7 bases from V and 2 bases from J, with 9 bases between. CDR3 length equals 12 residues. The CDR3 protein is CASKGAPYEQYF. CDR3 bases: TGTGCCAGTAAAGGGGCACCCTACGAGCAGTACTTC.